This TCR beta chain was sequenced in a study of blood T cell repertoires in COVID-19. In germline, CDR1 is GTSNPN, CDR2 SVGIG (reference sequence). The CDR3 contains 14 residues. V gave up 3 bases and J gave up 7 bases; unmatched junction bases: 9. Generated by immunoSEQ multiplex PCR, the TCRdb table keeps only in-frame clones and is missing some. This table has about 300,000 clones, more than 80% appearing once. The sequence was collected from a man younger than 35 who had recovered from COVID-19. This chain joins TRBV30 and TRBJ1-2, with TRBD1 matching 9 bases. Sequenced: peripheral blood. The chain's CDR3 is CAWRNNRGRRGYTF. CDR3 DNA sequence: TGTGCCTGGAGAAATAACAGGGGGCGACGTGGCTACACCTTC.